This TCR beta chain was sequenced during a study of cytomegalovirus exposure and HLA in healthy donors. Study observations and caveats: 16,951 TCR beta sequences were associated with HLA alleles at 0.05 false discovery rate in a later analysis. Later, an analysis showed that TCR beta chains associated with HLA were more clonally expanded than others that were equally common. Within an earlier analysis, most TCR beta V segments proved productive either about 87% or about 30% of the time.

The primer mix had 60 Vbeta and 13 Jbeta primers. Sequenced by immunoSEQ multiplex PCR; TCRdb stores in-frame clones only, minus some. Of just over 150,000 clones listed, over 60% are singletons. V lost 10 bases and J lost 4, with 18 bases in between. CDR1 is MNHNY and CDR2 is SVGAGI in the germline V gene (reference sequence). The CDR3 is 14 residues long. Participants comprised healthy donors of bone marrow. Concerning this clone itself: The antigen remains undetermined.

Input material: PBMCs. The gene calls are TRBV6-6 and TRBJ2-3; TRBD2 is a possible D gene (7 bases). This sequence was found in a woman aged 45-65 years in good health and CMV-seropositive. CDR3 sequence reads: CATEGGRESDTQYF. The CDR3 nucleotides read TGTGCCACCGAGGGGGGGCGGGAGTCAGATACGCAGTATTTT.